The 9 T cell receptor beta chains below come from one sample, sequenced in a study of immune evolution from preneoplasia to lung adenocarcinoma. The data were produced by immunoSEQ multiplex PCR, yet TCRdb's version contains in-frame clones alone and is incomplete. The sample contains approximately 14,000 clones, about 80% of which appear only once. Specimen: FFPE minimally invasive lung adenocarcinoma tissue. These receptor sequences come from a person between 55 and 80 years old with lung adenocarcinoma.

The count of this clone is one. The chain employs TRBV30 and TRBJ2-3, with D maybe TRBD1 (6 bases). Per the germline V gene, CDR1 is GTSNPN and CDR2 is SVGIG (reference sequence). V was pared by 3 bases and J by 6 bases, with 13 bases between. This CDR3 region has 13 residues. CDR3 in amino acids: CAWRKGEWDTQYF. The CDR3 DNA follows: TGTGCCTGGAGAAAGGGGGAGTGGGATACGCAGTATTTT.

The chain recombines TRBV6-1 with TRBJ2-2; no clear D gene. The CDR3 runs to 16 residues. With 1 base removed from V and 1 base from J, the gap between germline ends came to 10 bases. Germline CDR1 reads MNHNS; CDR2 reads SASEGT. The CDR3 spells CASSEVRQVNTGELFF. Written as DNA, the CDR3 is TGTGCCAGCAGTGAAGTGCGTCAGGTGAACACCGGGGAGCTGTTTTTT.

This sequence joins TRBV28 and TRBJ1-1; 9 bases are a match to TRBD1. CDR1 and CDR2 (germline): MDHEN, SYDVKM. V trimming: 6 bases; J trimming: 0 bases; junction bases outside the gene matches: 8. This CDR3 is built from 16 residues. The CDR3 nucleotides read TGTGCCAGCAGCCTACAGGGGGCAAGAATGAACACTGAAGCTTTCTTT. This gives the protein CASSLQGARMNTEAFF.

This clone was recorded only once. The gene calls are TRBV7-3 and TRBJ1-2, with 8 bases that match TRBD1. The CDR3 has 13 amino acids. Germline loops: CDR1 SGHTA, CDR2 FQGTGA. V was pared by 5 bases and J by 8 bases, with 7 bases of the junction left unmatched. CDR3 nucleotides: TGTGCCAGCAGCACTAACAGGGGGGGCGGCTACACCTTC. It is translated as CASSTNRGGGYTF.

The rearrangement links TRBV5-6 to TRBJ2-1, with D unclear. V lost 1 base and J lost 4, with 15 bases in between. The CDR3 covers 16 residues. Germline V gene sequence: CDR1 SGHDT, CDR2 YYEEEE. CDR3 DNA: TGTGCCAGCAGCTTGATCATACTTCTAAAATACAATGAGCAGTTCTTC. Translation: CASSLIILLKYNEQFF.

This rearrangement joins TRBV11-3 to TRBJ2-7; D ambiguous. The CDR3 covers 14 residues. The germline CDR1 and CDR2 sequences are SGHNT and YENEEA. V gave up 5 bases and J gave up 3 bases, with 14 bases separating them. CDR3 sequence: CASSLDTDRYEQYF. DNA for the CDR3: TGTGCCAGCAGCCTTGACACGGACCGCTACGAGCAGTACTTC.

This clone was detected once. This chain connects TRBV11-3 to TRBJ2-7; possibly TRBD1 for D (6 bases). Germline CDR1 and CDR2: SGHNT and YENEEA. This CDR3 region has 16 residues. V lost 1 base and J lost 0, with 13 bases in between. In DNA, the CDR3 is TGTGCCAGCAGCTTAGCCGGACAGTCCCCCTCCTACGAGCAGTACTTC. Protein: CASSLAGQSPSYEQYF.

The sample holds one count of this clone. The chain employs TRBV6-1 and TRBJ2-5; TRBD2 aligns across 8 bases. Trimming took 8 bases from V and 2 from J; bases not matched to a gene: 10. This CDR3 contains 15 residues. The germline V gene encodes CDR1 MNHNS and CDR2 SASEGT. The CDR3 spells CASFDGGASQETQYF. The CDR3 DNA sequence: TGTGCCAGCTTTGACGGGGGGGCTTCGCAAGAGACCCAGTACTTC.

The rearrangement joins TRBV7-3 to TRBJ2-2, with TRBD2 identical over 9 bases. Germline loops: CDR1 SGHTA, CDR2 FQGTGA. The V gene end was trimmed by 2 bases and the J gene end by 5 bases; junction bases not matched to a gene: 6. CDR3 length equals 16 residues. This CDR3 is CASSLAGGPMTGELFF. The CDR3 nucleotides are TGTGCCAGCAGCTTAGCGGGAGGGCCGATGACCGGGGAGCTGTTTTTT. Full variable domain (outside the CDR3, taken from reference TRBV7-3 and TRBJ2-2): GAGVSQTPSNKVTEKGKYVELRCDPISGHTALYWYRQSLGQGPEFLIYFQGTGAADDSGLPNDRFFAVRPEGSVSTLKIQRTERGDSAVYLCASSLAGGPMTGELFFGEGSRLTVL.